The rows below give T cell receptor beta chains drawn from one sample of a study of PD-1 blockade in classical Hodgkin lymphoma. Using immunoSEQ multiplex PCR, the repertoire was profiled, and TCRdb retains in-frame clones only, with some absent. The repertoire holds 4,500 to 5,500 clones, roughly 70% seen once, with about 61% in the top ten. The sequenced sample was peripheral blood mononuclear cells (PBMCs), obtained before the second cycle of nivolumab. These receptors came from a human donor with classical Hodgkin lymphoma. CDR3s include the opening cysteine and the closing phenylalanine or tryptophan. The order of the fields is J gene, V gene, clone size, D gene, CDR3 protein, CDR3 DNA. D genes are given only for firm matches. Clone size is stated in some rows and not others, as once, few, many or a class when expanded.

j_gene: TRBJ1-1; v_gene: TRBV9; abundance: medium-sized; d_gene: NA; CDR3aa: CASSAGTTNTEAFF; CDR3nt: TGTGCCAGCAGCGCCGGGACAACGAACACTGAAGCTTTCTTT
j_gene: TRBJ2-3; v_gene: TRBV7-6; abundance: once; d_gene: TRBD2; CDR3aa: CASSLRASGSSTDTQYF; CDR3nt: TGTGCCAGCAGCTTAAGGGCTAGCGGGAGTAGCACAGATACGCAGTATTTT
j_gene: TRBJ2-1; v_gene: TRBV23-1; abundance: NA; d_gene: TRBD1; CDR3aa: CASSQDFDRGLYNEQFF; CDR3nt: TGCGCCAGCAGCCAAGATTTTGACAGGGGTTTATACAATGAGCAGTTCTTC
j_gene: TRBJ2-7; v_gene: TRBV4-1; abundance: NA; d_gene: NA; CDR3aa: CASSQDPTLTYEQYF; CDR3nt: TGCGCCAGCAGCCAGGATCCGACACTTACCTACGAGCAGTACTTC
j_gene: TRBJ2-7; v_gene: TRBV6-5; abundance: once; d_gene: NA; CDR3aa: CASSSNGAYEQYF; CDR3nt: TGTGCCAGCAGTTCTAACGGAGCCTACGAGCAGTACTTC
j_gene: TRBJ1-2; v_gene: TRBV5-4; abundance: NA; d_gene: TRBD1; CDR3aa: CASSFGQGSTSGYTF; CDR3nt: TGTGCCAGCAGCTTTGGACAGGGCAGCACTAGTGGCTACACCTTC
j_gene: TRBJ2-7; v_gene: TRBV2; abundance: NA; d_gene: TRBD1; CDR3aa: CASSGGQVAPGEQYF; CDR3nt: TGTGCCAGCAGTGGCGGACAGGTTGCCCCCGGCGAGCAGTACTTC
j_gene: TRBJ1-1; v_gene: TRBV28; abundance: NA; d_gene: NA; CDR3aa: CASSFYKRGRPEAFF; CDR3nt: TGTGCCAGCAGTTTTTACAAGCGGGGGCGGCCTGAAGCTTTCTTT
j_gene: TRBJ2-7; v_gene: TRBV25-1; abundance: NA; d_gene: NA; CDR3aa: CASRILAVTYEQYF; CDR3nt: TGTGCCAGCAGGATCTTAGCCGTAACCTACGAGCAGTACTTC
j_gene: TRBJ2-7; v_gene: TRBV7-9; abundance: NA; d_gene: TRBD1; CDR3aa: CASSVPGQGLALGGEQYF; CDR3nt: TGTGCCAGCAGCGTGCCGGGACAGGGACTCGCCCTAGGTGGGGAGCAGTACTTC
j_gene: TRBJ1-2; v_gene: TRBV10-2; abundance: NA; d_gene: NA; CDR3aa: CASSLPGMDGYTF; CDR3nt: TGCGCCAGCAGTCTACCGGGGATGGATGGCTACACCTTC
j_gene: TRBJ2-7; v_gene: TRBV9; abundance: NA; d_gene: NA; CDR3aa: CASSPEGEGFYEQYF; CDR3nt: TGTGCCAGCAGCCCGGAGGGCGAGGGGTTTTACGAGCAGTACTTC
j_gene: TRBJ1-6; v_gene: TRBV5-1; abundance: NA; d_gene: TRBD1; CDR3aa: CASSAKIGQGADSPLHF; CDR3nt: TGCGCCAGCAGCGCCAAAATTGGACAGGGGGCGGATTCACCCCTCCACTTT
j_gene: TRBJ2-1; v_gene: TRBV7-2; abundance: NA; d_gene: TRBD1; CDR3aa: CASSAEGGAEQFF; CDR3nt: TGTGCCAGCAGCGCGGAAGGGGGCGCTGAGCAGTTCTTC
j_gene: TRBJ1-2; v_gene: TRBV5-1; abundance: NA; d_gene: NA; CDR3aa: CASSSLGQASYGYTF; CDR3nt: TGCGCCAGCAGCTCCTTAGGCCAGGCCTCCTATGGCTACACCTTC
j_gene: TRBJ2-3; v_gene: TRBV28; abundance: NA; d_gene: TRBD2; CDR3aa: CASSLGTSGSTDTQYF; CDR3nt: TGTGCCAGCAGTCTAGGGACTAGCGGGAGCACAGATACGCAGTATTTT
j_gene: TRBJ2-1; v_gene: TRBV2; abundance: NA; d_gene: TRBD2; CDR3aa: CASRRTSGDNEQFF; CDR3nt: TGTGCCAGCAGACGGACTAGCGGAGACAATGAGCAGTTCTTC
j_gene: TRBJ2-3; v_gene: TRBV12-5; abundance: NA; d_gene: TRBD2; CDR3aa: CAFWTSSKHTQYF; CDR3nt: TGTGCTTTTTGGACTAGCTCTAAGCATACGCAGTATTTT
j_gene: TRBJ1-1; v_gene: TRBV9; abundance: few; d_gene: NA; CDR3aa: CASSVLTGPTEAFF; CDR3nt: TGTGCCAGCAGCGTTTTGACAGGACCTACTGAAGCTTTCTTT
j_gene: TRBJ2-1; v_gene: TRBV7-4; abundance: NA; d_gene: TRBD1; CDR3aa: CASSPGTGVSNEQFF; CDR3nt: TGTGCCAGCAGCCCCGGGACAGGGGTGTCAAATGAGCAGTTCTTC
j_gene: TRBJ2-2; v_gene: TRBV6-6; abundance: NA; d_gene: NA; CDR3aa: CASIIDYRNTGELFF; CDR3nt: TGTGCCAGCATTATCGACTACCGAAACACCGGGGAGCTGTTTTTT
j_gene: TRBJ1-5; v_gene: TRBV7-8; abundance: NA; d_gene: NA; CDR3aa: CASSLDPGGGQPQHF; CDR3nt: TGTGCCAGCAGCTTAGACCCCGGGGGGGGTCAGCCCCAGCATTTT
j_gene: TRBJ2-5; v_gene: TRBV5-1; abundance: NA; d_gene: TRBD2; CDR3aa: CASSLTPSGIGQETQYF; CDR3nt: TGCGCCAGCAGCTTAACTCCTAGCGGGATAGGGCAAGAGACCCAGTACTTC
j_gene: TRBJ1-2; v_gene: TRBV7-9; abundance: NA; d_gene: NA; CDR3aa: CASSLDEASYGYTF; CDR3nt: TGTGCCAGCAGCTTAGACGAGGCCTCATATGGCTACACCTTC
j_gene: TRBJ2-7; v_gene: TRBV6-5; abundance: NA; d_gene: NA; CDR3aa: CASSSNGAYEQYF; CDR3nt: TGTGCCAGCAGTTCTAACGGAGCCTACGAGCAGTACTTC
j_gene: TRBJ2-3; v_gene: TRBV21-1; abundance: few; d_gene: NA; CDR3aa: CASSKARTETSTDTQYF; CDR3nt: TGTGCCAGCAGCAAAGCGAGGACAGAGACTAGCACAGATACGCAGTATTTT
j_gene: TRBJ2-2; v_gene: TRBV28; abundance: NA; d_gene: NA; CDR3aa: CASSFSGLANTGELFF; CDR3nt: TGTGCCAGCAGTTTTAGCGGCCTCGCGAACACCGGGGAGCTGTTTTTT
j_gene: TRBJ1-1; v_gene: TRBV5-4; abundance: few; d_gene: NA; CDR3aa: CASSPSVTNTEAFF; CDR3nt: TGTGCCAGCAGCCCCAGCGTCACAAACACTGAAGCTTTCTTT
j_gene: TRBJ1-5; v_gene: TRBV9; abundance: NA; d_gene: NA; CDR3aa: CASSVAGQRHQPQHF; CDR3nt: TGTGCCAGCAGCGTAGCTGGGCAGAGGCATCAGCCCCAGCATTTT
j_gene: TRBJ2-3; v_gene: TRBV29-1; abundance: once; d_gene: TRBD2; CDR3aa: CSAGLAGGPDTQYF; CDR3nt: TGCAGCGCGGGACTAGCGGGAGGGCCGGATACGCAGTATTTT
j_gene: TRBJ2-7; v_gene: TRBV7-9; abundance: medium-sized; d_gene: NA; CDR3aa: CASSLEGSSYEQYF; CDR3nt: TGTGCCAGCAGCTTAGAAGGCAGCTCCTACGAGCAGTACTTC
j_gene: TRBJ2-2; v_gene: TRBV27; abundance: NA; d_gene: NA; CDR3aa: CASSFGGVGGTGELFF; CDR3nt: TGTGCCAGCAGTTTTGGCGGGGTGGGGGGAACCGGGGAGCTGTTTTTT
j_gene: TRBJ2-1; v_gene: TRBV7-3; abundance: NA; d_gene: TRBD1; CDR3aa: CASSPRGTGGVYEQFF; CDR3nt: TGTGCCAGCAGCCCGCGGGGGACAGGGGGCGTCTATGAGCAGTTCTTC
j_gene: TRBJ1-4; v_gene: TRBV11-3; abundance: NA; d_gene: NA; CDR3aa: CASSLKHTATQGQGNEKLFF; CDR3nt: TGTGCCAGCAGCTTAAAACATACGGCGACCCAGGGGCAGGGTAATGAAAAACTGTTTTTT
j_gene: TRBJ1-2; v_gene: TRBV19; abundance: NA; d_gene: TRBD1; CDR3aa: CASTTDRAINYGYTF; CDR3nt: TGTGCCAGTACCACCGACAGGGCAATCAACTATGGCTACACCTTC
j_gene: TRBJ1-2; v_gene: TRBV2; abundance: NA; d_gene: NA; CDR3aa: CASSVYRDNYGYTF; CDR3nt: TGTGCCAGCAGTGTATACAGGGATAACTATGGCTACACCTTC
j_gene: TRBJ1-2; v_gene: TRBV5-8; abundance: NA; d_gene: NA; CDR3aa: CASSLRAADYGYTF; CDR3nt: TGTGCCAGCAGCTTGCGGGCAGCAGACTATGGCTACACCTTC
j_gene: TRBJ2-2; v_gene: TRBV7-9; abundance: medium-sized; d_gene: TRBD2; CDR3aa: CASSFDGGANTGELFF; CDR3nt: TGTGCCAGCAGCTTTGACGGGGGGGCGAACACCGGGGAGCTGTTTTTT
j_gene: TRBJ1-5; v_gene: TRBV6-6; abundance: NA; d_gene: NA; CDR3aa: CASDGPSNQPQHF; CDR3nt: TGTGCCAGCGACGGACCCTCCAATCAGCCCCAGCATTTT
j_gene: TRBJ1-2; v_gene: TRBV30; abundance: NA; d_gene: NA; CDR3aa: CAWSVSTAGLGYGYTF; CDR3nt: TGTGCCTGGAGCGTCTCCACCGCAGGGCTGGGCTATGGCTACACCTTC